This T cell receptor beta chain was profiled in a study of blood T cell repertoires in COVID-19. About the research overall: COVID-19 samples collected from the United States, Italy and Spain covered acute and convalescent phases.

Participants were placed into cohorts based on the clinical history they reported. Recovery meant two consecutive negative NP/OP PCR tests, professional clearance, or resolved symptoms. Germline values: CDR1 SEHNR, CDR2 FQNEAQ (reference sequence). V was cut by 5 bases and J by 8 bases, with 24 bases left in between. The CDR3 covers 17 residues. In the study's own analysis: Scientists estimated how many nucleated cells there were by amplifying reference gene primers. Method: immunoSEQ multiplex PCR; TCRdb's copy keeps in-frame clones and lacks some. The DNA was the basis for D and trimming; V, J and clone size are from that table. The table shows some 370,000 clones, with 83% occurring only once.

V usage is TRBV7-9 and J usage is TRBJ1-4, with a tentative D call TRBD1 (6 bases). Sample: PBMCs or T cells enriched from blood (not recorded which). The TCR sequence derives from a woman aged 50 to 60 who had recovered from COVID-19. In nucleotides, the CDR3 is TGTGCCAGCAGCCCTACGACCGGGACACAGGACATCGAAAAACTGTTTTTT. Translating it yields CASSPTTGTQDIEKLFF.